This T cell receptor (delta chain) was retrieved from a study of Vδ1+ human thymocytes (dated by TCRdb to the late 2010s). Study-level background: The study characterised mRNA-level TRG and TRD CDR3 repertoires of highly purified Vdelta1+ thymocytes from young children as a data resource. The multiplex-based CDR3 amplicon strategy had previously been validated against 5'RACE-based CDR3 amplicon generation methods.

The full study reports these points: Because no clustering by age or sex was observed, donors were not stratified by these variables in the analyses. The authors advised highly purified populations and single-cell validation, since unexpected Vdelta2 sequences could cause misinterpretation of bulk repertoire data. Even though sort purity was high, roughly 20% of thymic TRD sequences were Vdelta2 (and few were Vdelta3), which was not the case for the peripheral blood Vdelta1+ controls. Unlike the oligoclonal repertoires in peripheral blood, the thymic TRG and TRD repertoires appeared highly polyclonal, with Gaussian CDR3 length distributions. Numerous TRG clonotypes were shared among donors (up to about 7x10^3), while TRD repertoires were essentially private (a maximum of about 120 shared).

The germline V gene gives CDR1 as TSWWSYY and CDR2 as QGS. Clipping removes 5 bases from V and 5 bases from J, with 15 as the unmatched junction base count. Taken from cysteine to phenylalanine, the CDR3 has 17 residues. Only the CDR3 part of the read is kept: 51 bases, read in frame from the first base. RNA extraction was carried out with the RNeasy mini kit, and reverse transcription was then done using Superscript III. CDR3 amplicons were generated by multiplex PCR with pooled V-gene forward primers and a constant-region reverse primer carrying Illumina adaptor overhangs. Amplicons were gel-purified, then indexed with Nextera index primers over around 8 extra PCR cycles and purified with AMPure XP beads. Sequencing of libraries was performed on an Illumina MiSeq using paired-end 250 bp reads, dual indexing and a roughly 20% PhiX spike-in. The paper's processing steps were these. FastQC was used to check read quality, and ea-utils fastq-join was used to merge TRG read pairs. IMGT/HighV-QUEST was used to annotate sequences, retaining only productive sequences with an unambiguous V-gene assignment, and each clonotype was defined by an identical CDR3 sequence. VDJtools 1.1.1, tcR 2.2.3, Treemap and vegan Shannon diversity in R 3.4.4 were used for downstream analysis. After TCRdb called clones again from the public reads with CATT, rows with identical DNA were merged. The V and J calls and clone size come from TCRdb's table, not from the authors' own analysis. The sample yields 45,000 to 75,000 delta-chain clones; over 13% were counted once. The ten biggest clones cover approximately 0.4% of the sample.

This clone was seen more than once but under ten times. The antigen this receptor binds is unknown. No per-base quality is available; no much larger clone lies one base away. Thymic samples were depleted of alphabeta T cells, then CD3+ TCRVdelta1+ TCRVdelta2- thymocytes were FACS-sorted. A purity of roughly 97% to 99.6% was achieved for sorted Vdelta1+ thymocytes. Thymic specimens came from 8 or 9 paediatric patients undergoing corrective cardiac surgery, aged from roughly 5 days to 16 months. After the thymic tissue was dispersed, mononuclear cells were isolated using a Histopaque-1077 density gradient. The staining antibodies were anti-TCRVdelta1 clone TS8.2, anti-TCRVdelta2 clone B6, anti-CD3 clone HIT3a and anti-TCRalphabeta clone IP26.

Sequenced: Vdelta1+ gamma-delta thymocytes from the thymus. The sample's cell subset or site label, in plain terms: FACS-sorted CD3+ TCRalphabeta- TCRVdelta1+ TCRVdelta2- thymocytes. The rearrangement combines TRDV1 with TRDJ1, with TRDD3 matching 9 junction bases. The receptor comes from a girl younger than two who had congenital heart surgery. The DNA sequence is TGTGCTCTTGGGTTTTCCTCCCTGGGGGATGCCCCAGATAAACTCATCTTT. It is translated as CALGFSSLGDAPDKLIF.